The 28 T cell receptor beta chains below come from one sample, sequenced in a study of a mutant IDH1 vaccine in newly diagnosed glioma. Their antigens are not known. Regarding time point: week 23, last vaccination. Topical imiquimod accompanied each vaccine dose, which consisted of 300 ug of mutant IDH1 20-mer peptide. Clones were read by immunoSEQ multiplex PCR, and TCRdb kept only the in-frame ones, dropping some. Of tens of thousands of clones in the sample, 78% were seen once. The input for sequencing was PBMCs, taken from a glioma patient whose treatment included an IDH1 peptide vaccine. The receptors originated from a woman in her forties with glioma. Some clones in this sample may be carry-over from other donors' samples.

J is TRBJ2-7 and V is TRBV11-2; D is undetermined. Trimming stripped 0 bases from V and 4 bases from J, with 7 bases between. This CDR3 spans 13 amino acids. Germline CDR1 and CDR2: SGHAT and FQNNGV. In DNA, the CDR3 is TGTGCCAGCAGCTTAGAAGCTTCTTACGAGCAGTACTTC. Residues: CASSLEASYEQYF.

About this clone itself: Mismatch with germline at one junction end may stem from a read error. This chain connects TRBV4-3 to TRBJ2-5; D unresolved. The CDR3 length is 15 residues. CDR1 and CDR2 (germline): LGHNA, YSLEER. The CDR3 region is CASSKDYRIQETQYF. CDR3 bases: TGCGCCAGCAGCAAAGATTATCGCATTCAAGAGACCCAGTACTTC.

The sample holds one count of this clone. The chain joins TRBV7-5 to TRBJ2-5. TRBV7-5 counts as a pseudogene. CDR3 length: 14 amino acids. In DNA form, the CDR3 reads TGTGCCAGAAGCCCCCATTCCCCTGCAGAGACCCAGTACTTC. It codes for CARSPHSPAETQYF.

The rearrangement uses TRBV27 and TRBJ1-1, with D possibly matching TRBD1 (6 bases). Germline V gene lookup returns CDR1 MNHEY and CDR2 SMNVEV (reference sequence). The ends were cut back, 3 bases at V and 1 base at J, with 9 bases in the middle. CDR3 length: 14 residues. The CDR3 here is CASSFGGQNTEAFF. Here the CDR3 DNA reads TGTGCCAGCAGTTTCGGGGGGCAGAACACTGAAGCTTTCTTT.

This chain connects TRBV9 to TRBJ2-2; D call uncertain. The CDR3 runs 12 residues. Germline assignment: CDR1 SGDLS and CDR2 YYNGEE. The V gene lost 0 bases and the J gene lost 3 bases, with 0 bases spanning the gap. The CDR3 sequence is CASSVDTGELFF. CDR3 sequence (DNA): TGTGCCAGCAGCGTAGACACCGGGGAGCTGTTTTTT.

V gene TRBV4-1 combines with J gene TRBJ2-7; weak D call: TRBD2 (6 bases). V shed 1 base and J shed 4 bases, with 14 bases lying between them. The CDR3 contains 15 residues. Germline lookup yields CDR1 MGHRA and CDR2 YSYEKL. CDR3 sequence reads: CASSQVLDYLYEQYF. In nucleotides, the CDR3 is TGCGCCAGCAGCCAAGTATTGGACTATCTATACGAGCAGTACTTC.

The gene calls are TRBV15 and TRBJ2-7; D possibly uses TRBD1 or TRBD2 (5 bases each). The CDR3 has 16 amino acids. Germline V gives CDR1 LNHNV, CDR2 YYDKDF (reference sequence). The germline V and J ends were trimmed by 3 bases and 4 bases, with 19 bases remaining between them. CDR3 region: CATSRNRGPIGYEQYF. The CDR3 nucleotides read TGTGCCACCAGCAGGAACCGGGGACCCATTGGATACGAGCAGTACTTC.

CDR3: CARLLGLAGTDTQYF. The CDR3 coding sequence is TGTGCCAGACTTCTGGGACTAGCGGGAACAGATACGCAGTATTTT. V gene TRBV27 combines with J gene TRBJ2-3, with TRBD2 matching 13 bases. Germline-derived CDR1 and CDR2 are MNHEY and SMNVEV (reference sequence). The length of the CDR3 is 15 residues. J gave up 3 bases and V 9 bases, and 6 bases lay outside the gene matches.

Only one count was recorded for this clone. The CDR3: CASSLGEKLFF. The CDR3 coding sequence is TGTGCCAGCAGCTTGGGTGAAAAACTGTTTTTT. V is TRBV5-5 and J is TRBJ1-4; D ambiguous. Germline values: CDR1 SGHKS, CDR2 YYEKEE (reference sequence). The V and J ends lost 0 bases and 7 bases respectively, with 1 base between them. This CDR3 is 11 amino acids long.

This clone has more than one count but fewer than ten. This sequence joins TRBV5-1 and TRBJ2-1; D might be TRBD2 (6 bases). Trimming removed 2 bases from V and 4 bases from J, with 16 bases in between. CDR1 is SGHRS and CDR2 is YFSETQ in the germline V gene. The length of the CDR3 is 16 residues. This CDR3 reads CASSLNAGGRYNEQFF. Written as DNA, the CDR3 is TGCGCCAGCAGCTTAAATGCAGGAGGGAGATACAATGAGCAGTTCTTC.

CDR3 nucleotides: TGTGCCAGCATACCGGAAGGGACCCACGAGCAGTACTTC. This gives the protein CASIPEGTHEQYF. The chain carries TRBV6-5 and TRBJ2-7, with D possibly called TRBD1 or TRBD2 (5 bases each). The germline gives CDR1 MNHEY, CDR2 SVGAGI. V lost 7 bases and J 5 bases, leaving 15 bases between the germline ends. This CDR3 is built from 13 residues.

By its share, this clone is medium-sized. V and J are TRBV29-1 and TRBJ2-1; a possible D gene is TRBD2 (5 bases). Germline lookup yields CDR1 SQVTM and CDR2 ANQGSEA. The CDR3 spans 12 residues. V lost 5 bases, J lost 5 bases, and 10 bases lay in between. CDR3 residues: CSVLREDNEQFF. The CDR3 coding sequence is TGCAGCGTTTTACGGGAAGACAATGAGCAGTTCTTC.

This clone appeared a few times. DNA of the CDR3: TGCGCCAGCAGCCAAGATCACAGGGTATATACTGAAGCTTTCTTT. Its protein is CASSQDHRVYTEAFF. The chain couples TRBV4-1 to TRBJ1-1, with TRBD1 as a possible D gene (6 bases). Germline CDR1 MGHRA, CDR2 YSYEKL. The V gene lost 0 bases and the J gene lost 5 bases, with 13 bases spanning the gap. CDR3 length: 15 residues.

The V gene is TRBV11-3, the J gene TRBJ2-1, with a tentative D call TRBD2 (5 bases). CDR1 is SGHNT and CDR2 is YENEEA in the germline V gene. Trimming pared 3 bases from V and 6 bases from J, leaving 12 bases between. The CDR3 runs to 14 residues. CDR3 sequence: CASSLGGPGNEQFF. The CDR3 DNA sequence: TGTGCCAGCAGCTTGGGCGGGCCAGGCAATGAGCAGTTCTTC.

V gene TRBV6-4 combines with J gene TRBJ2-2; 7 bases map to TRBD2. CDR1 and CDR2 from the germline V gene are MRHNA and SNTAGT. With V trimmed by 5 bases and J by 4 bases, 4 bases remained unmatched. There are 14 residues in the CDR3. CDR3 coding DNA: TGTGCCAGCAGTCTTAGCGGGTCCACCGGGGAGCTGTTTTTT. Protein product: CASSLSGSTGELFF.

This chain links TRBV5-1 with TRBJ2-1; 7 positions agree with TRBD2. CDR1 SGHRS and CDR2 YFSETQ come from the germline V gene. This CDR3 has 16 amino acids. J was trimmed by 3 bases and V by 0 bases; bases with no gene match: 6. This CDR3 reads CASSLGLATFYNEQFF. CDR3 nucleotides: TGCGCCAGCAGCTTGGGACTAGCAACCTTCTACAATGAGCAGTTCTTC.

This rearrangement joins TRBV28 to TRBJ1-6, with D tentatively TRBD1 (5 bases). Trimming took off 5 bases at V and 7 bases at J, with 15 bases between the two ends. The germline gives CDR1 MDHEN, CDR2 SYDVKM. This CDR3 is built from 15 residues. In DNA, the CDR3 is TGTGCCAGCAGTCCCGATAGGGGTCCCAATTCACCCCTCCACTTT. Protein sequence: CASSPDRGPNSPLHF.

The J gene is TRBJ2-1, the V gene TRBV10-3; D not certain. The CDR3 is 15 residues long. CDR1 and CDR2 from the germline V gene are ENHRY and SYGVKD. Deletions cut 0 bases from V and 10 bases from J, with 16 bases between. The CDR3 DNA reads TGTGCCATCAGTGAGTCGGTCAGAAGCGTAGGGGAGCAGTTCTTC. This translates into CAISESVRSVGEQFF.

The chain combines TRBV5-5 with TRBJ1-4, with D possibly TRBD1 on 5 matching bases. The V end lost 2 bases, the J end lost 0 bases, and 8 bases lay between the germline ends. Germline V gene lookup returns CDR1 SGHKS and CDR2 YYEKEE (reference sequence). The CDR3 has 15 amino acids. The DNA of the CDR3 is TGTGCCAGCAGCTTTGGGGCGACAACTAATGAAAAACTGTTTTTT. It translates to CASSFGATTNEKLFF.

The V call is TRBV4-3, the J call TRBJ1-1, with D maybe TRBD1 (5 bases). Per the germline V gene, CDR1 is LGHNA and CDR2 is YSLEER. CDR3 size: 14 residues. V was cut by 3 bases and J by 10 bases, with 18 bases left in between. CDR3 sequence (DNA): TGCGCCAGCAGCCACGGGACGGAGGCAGGGTTAGCTTTCTTT. Amino acids: CASSHGTEAGLAFF.

This clone was seen a single time. The genes are TRBV2 and TRBJ2-7; the D is unclear. The V gene lost 10 bases and the J gene lost 6 bases, with 10 bases spanning the gap. There are 10 residues in the CDR3. Germline CDR1 reads SNHLY; CDR2 reads FYNNEI. The chain's CDR3 is CATRGSEQYF. The CDR3 DNA is TGTGCCACCCGAGGTAGCGAGCAGTACTTC.

This clone showed up just a few times. The CDR3 spells CASGLAGGTGTDTQYF. The CDR3 bases are TGTGCTAGTGGTTTGGCCGGGGGGACAGGCACAGATACGCAGTATTTT. The genes are TRBV12-5 and TRBJ2-3, with D perhaps matching TRBD1 or TRBD2 (7 bases each). V was trimmed by 1 base and J by 1 base, leaving 12 bases between them. Germline V gene lookup returns CDR1 LGHNT and CDR2 FRNRAP. There are 16 residues in the CDR3.

This clone appeared a few times. This rearrangement joins TRBV7-9 to TRBJ1-1; tentative D call: TRBD1 (6 bases). This CDR3 comprises 14 residues. CDR1 is SEHNR and CDR2 is FQNEAQ in the germline V gene (reference sequence). The V gene lost 0 bases and the J gene lost 4 bases, with 9 bases spanning the gap. CDR3 DNA sequence: TGTGCCAGCAGCTTAGCCAGGGGAGGCACTGAAGCTTTCTTT. As protein: CASSLARGGTEAFF.

The gene calls are TRBV7-2 and TRBJ2-7; no definite D call. Trimming removed 5 bases at V and 5 bases at J, with 10 bases between. The CDR3 consists of 12 residues. Germline V gene data show CDR1 as SGHTA and CDR2 as FQGNSA. CDR3 sequence: CASSPSRHEQYF. The CDR3 nucleotides read TGTGCCAGCAGCCCCTCACGCCACGAGCAGTACTTC.

V is TRBV5-4 and J is TRBJ1-1, with 7 bases identical to TRBD1. There are 14 residues in the CDR3. Germline assignment: CDR1 SGHNT and CDR2 YYREEE (reference sequence). The junction had 12 bases not matched to a gene; V was cut back by 10 bases and J by 3 bases. CDR3 amino acids: CAAKGGGQDTEAFF. CDR3 coding DNA: TGTGCCGCGAAAGGAGGGGGCCAGGACACTGAAGCTTTCTTT.

V and J are TRBV2 and TRBJ2-4; D assignment may be TRBD1 or TRBD2 (5 bases each). Trimming shortened V by 2 bases and J by 2 bases, and 13 bases separated the two germline ends. This CDR3 spans 16 amino acids. Looked up from germline, CDR1 is SNHLY and CDR2 is FYNNEI. The CDR3 is CASSENRDGSKNIQYF. CDR3 coding DNA: TGTGCCAGCAGTGAAAATCGGGACGGTTCCAAAAACATTCAGTACTTC.

This chain links TRBV2 with TRBJ1-4; possibly TRBD1 for D (6 bases). Germline assignment: CDR1 SNHLY and CDR2 FYNNEI. Deletions cut 6 bases from V and 5 bases from J, with 16 bases between. CDR3 length: 15 residues. DNA of the CDR3: TGTGCCAGCAGAGCCCCGGGGGGGCAGAATGAAAAACTGTTTTTT. Translating gives CASRAPGGQNEKLFF.

V gene TRBV29-1 combines with J gene TRBJ2-1, with 10 positions matching TRBD2. V lost 6 bases and J lost 4; bases outside the gene matches: 3. Germline CDR1 SQVTM, CDR2 ANQGSEA. The CDR3 loop spans 13 amino acids. The CDR3 region is CSVGTSEYNEQFF. In DNA, the CDR3 is TGCAGCGTCGGGACTAGCGAGTACAATGAGCAGTTCTTC.